Sequencing of this T cell receptor beta chain was carried out in a study of T-cell reconstitution after alpha-beta-depleted transplantation in children. Germline lookup yields CDR1 DFQATT and CDR2 SNEGSKA (reference sequence). J was trimmed by 5 bases and V by 3 bases; bases with no gene match: 2. The CDR3 runs 13 residues. This clonotype was recorded many times. It was with unique molecular identifiers that the TCRbeta library was prepared. MiXCR, run by TCRdb on the PCR reads, gives a single entry per CDR3 protein. The sample records 500,000 to 600,000 distinct CDR3 sequences, around 18% being singletons.

This TCR derives from a human donor who donated a stem cell graft to a child with acute lymphoblastic leukemia. The source material was PBMCs from the stem cell graft donor, sampled from the stem cell graft. V gene TRBV20-1 combines with J gene TRBJ2-1; 9 positions agree with TRBD2. Written as DNA, the CDR3 is TGCAGTGCTAGCGGGACTAGCAACAATGAGCAGTTCTTC. It yields the protein CSASGTSNNEQFF.